Listed here are 16 T cell receptor beta chains from one sample, sequenced in a study of neurological immune-mediated disorders. TCRdb itself ran the 5' RACE reads through MiXCR, one entry per CDR3 protein. The data contain approximately 40,000 distinct CDR3 sequences, approximately 21% of them singletons. As for time point: technical triplicate 3. The source material was PBMCs. The receptors originated from a man aged 60 to 69 with HTLV-1-associated myelopathy (HAM/TSP).

This clonotype was observed many times. The V and J genes are TRBV7-9 and TRBJ1-4, with TRBD1 identical over 9 bases. The CDR3 runs 15 residues. V lost 0 bases and J lost 5; bases outside the gene matches: 1. CDR1 and CDR2 (germline): SEHNR, FQNEAQ (reference sequence). CDR3 loop: CASSLATGGNEKLFF. The CDR3 coding sequence is TGTGCCAGCAGCTTAGCGACAGGGGGGAATGAAAAACTGTTTTTT.

This clonotype was counted at least ten times. The chain combines TRBV6-5 with TRBJ2-5, with D maybe TRBD1 (5 bases). Germline lookup yields CDR1 MNHEY and CDR2 SVGAGI. V lost 2 bases and J lost 2, with 12 bases in between. CDR3 size: 15 residues. CDR3 sequence (DNA): TGTGCCAGCAGTTACCAATTAGGGGATCAAGAGACCCAGTACTTC. Amino acid sequence: CASSYQLGDQETQYF.

This clonotype has just a few counts. Possible read error: a much larger clone is one base away. This rearrangement joins TRBV7-9 to TRBJ2-1; the D is unclear. The germline V gene encodes CDR1 SEHNR and CDR2 FQNEAQ (reference sequence). The CDR3 runs 14 residues. The CDR3 nucleotides read TGTGCCAGCAGCTTACTGGGCTCCCACAATGAGCAGTTCTTC. Translation: CASSLLGSHNEQFF.

This chain joins TRBV29-1 and TRBJ2-2; TRBD1 might be the D (5 bases). This CDR3 has 14 amino acids. Germline V gene lookup returns CDR1 SQVTM and CDR2 ANQGSEA. V was shortened by 6 bases and J by 4 bases, with 15 bases between the two germline ends. This chain's CDR3 is CSVQGQGTTGELFF. The CDR3 DNA follows: TGCAGCGTCCAAGGGCAGGGTACCACCGGGGAGCTGTTTTTT.

At least ten counts were recorded for this clonotype. The rearrangement uses TRBV5-1 and TRBJ1-4; D is possibly TRBD1 (6 bases). This CDR3 spans 16 amino acids. The V and J ends lost 4 bases and 5 bases respectively, with 18 bases between them. Per germline, CDR1 SGHRS and CDR2 YFSETQ. In DNA form, the CDR3 reads TGCGCCAGCAGCCCGATGGGGGGGGGCGCGAATGAAAAACTGTTTTTT. Amino acids: CASSPMGGGANEKLFF. Filled out from reference TRBV5-1 and TRBJ1-4, the complete variable domain reads KAGVTQTPRYLIKTRGQQVTLSCSPISGHRSVSWYQQTPGQGLQFLFEYFSETQRNKGNFPGRFSGRQFSNSRSEMNVSTLELGDSALYLCASSPMGGGANEKLFFGSGTQLSVL.

This clonotype was counted many times. V and J are TRBV7-8 and TRBJ2-7, with 11 positions matching TRBD1. This CDR3 has 15 residues. V lost 5 bases and J lost 6; bases outside the gene matches: 9. Germline assignment: CDR1 SGHVS and CDR2 FQNEAQ. The CDR3 DNA sequence: TGTGCCAGCAGCGCACGCTGGACAGGGGGCGTCGAGCAGTACTTC. It specifies CASSARWTGGVEQYF.

The chain employs TRBV4-2 and TRBJ2-3; 7 bases map to TRBD2. This CDR3 has 15 amino acids. Germline CDR1 and CDR2: LGHNA and YNFKEQ. The junction had 6 bases not matched to a gene; V was cut back by 2 bases and J by 4 bases. This CDR3 is CASSQTSGNSDTQYF. The CDR3 bases are TGTGCCAGCAGCCAAACGAGCGGGAATTCAGATACGCAGTATTTT.

This clonotype has at least ten counts. CDR3 DNA sequence: TGTGCCAGCAGTGAACAGCGGAACACCGGGGAGCTGTTTTTT. The encoded protein is CASSEQRNTGELFF. V gene TRBV6-1 combines with J gene TRBJ2-2; no clear D. Germline V gene data show CDR1 as MNHNS and CDR2 as SASEGT. The CDR3 length is 14 residues. The germline V and J ends were trimmed by 2 bases and 1 base, with 5 bases remaining between them.

This clonotype was counted at least ten times. The gene calls are TRBV5-1 and TRBJ2-3, with 7 bases identical to TRBD1. J was trimmed by 1 base and V by 4 bases; bases with no gene match: 3. The CDR3 covers 14 residues. CDR1 and CDR2 (germline): SGHRS, YFSETQ. Here the CDR3 DNA reads TGCGCCAGCAGCCCGGGACAGCGCACAGATACGCAGTATTTT. Amino acids: CASSPGQRTDTQYF.

J is TRBJ1-2 and V is TRBV20-1, with a tentative D call TRBD1 (5 bases). The V and J ends lost 3 bases and 4 bases respectively, with 9 bases between them. Germline CDR1 reads DFQATT; CDR2 reads SNEGSKA (reference sequence). The CDR3 consists of 12 residues. This chain's CDR3 is CSAREGTYGYTF. For the CDR3, the DNA is TGCAGTGCTAGGGAGGGGACCTATGGCTACACCTTC.

Many counts were recorded for this clonotype. The chain links TRBV6-2 or TRBV6-3 to TRBJ2-1; no firm D call. Trimming stripped 2 bases from V and 10 bases from J, with 6 bases between. Germline V CDR1 and CDR2: MNHEY, SVGEGT. The CDR3 is 11 amino acids. CDR3 region: CASSYRQEQFF. DNA of the CDR3: TGTGCCAGCAGTTACCGCCAAGAGCAGTTCTTC.

This clonotype appeared many times. This chain uses TRBV3-1 with TRBJ1-1; the match to TRBD1 covers 10 bases. Germline V gives CDR1 LGHDT, CDR2 YNNKEL (reference sequence). The CDR3 is made up of 15 amino acids. With V trimmed by 3 bases and J by 2 bases, 3 bases remained unmatched. The CDR3 here is CASSQTGGQNTEAFF. DNA of the CDR3: TGTGCCAGCAGCCAGACAGGGGGCCAAAACACTGAAGCTTTCTTT.

The table lists this clonotype with many counts. This chain uses TRBV3-1 with TRBJ2-7; perhaps TRBD1 as D (5 bases). The V end was cut by 0 bases, the J end by 3 bases, with 12 bases between. The germline V gene encodes CDR1 LGHDT and CDR2 YNNKEL (reference sequence). The CDR3 spans 15 residues. The CDR3 region is CASSQDSWQGYEQYF. CDR3 DNA: TGTGCCAGCAGCCAAGATAGTTGGCAGGGCTACGAGCAGTACTTC.

This clonotype was counted many times. J is TRBJ2-5 and V is TRBV20-1, with 9 bases matching TRBD2. V shed 6 bases, J shed 4 bases, and the junction held 6 bases outside the gene matches. The CDR3 loop spans 13 amino acids. Per germline, CDR1 DFQATT and CDR2 SNEGSKA (reference sequence). The CDR3, as DNA: TGCAGTGCCTCCCATAGCGGGAGAGAGACCCAGTACTTC. This codes for CSASHSGRETQYF.

This clonotype came up a few times. V usage is TRBV19 and J usage is TRBJ1-5, with D unresolved. V lost 3 bases, J lost 2 bases, and 2 bases lay in between. This CDR3 contains 12 residues. Germline V gene data show CDR1 as LNHDA and CDR2 as SQIVND (reference sequence). The CDR3: CASSIRNQPQHF. Written as DNA, the CDR3 is TGTGCCAGTAGTATCCGCAATCAGCCCCAGCATTTT.

This clonotype came up many times. V usage is TRBV5-1 and J usage is TRBJ2-1, with D tentatively TRBD1 or TRBD2 (5 bases each). CDR1 and CDR2 (germline): SGHRS, YFSETQ. Trimming cost V 0 bases and J 5 bases, with 21 bases left between them. The CDR3 is 18 residues long. CDR3 residues: CASSLEFSGRHFDNEQFF. CDR3 DNA: TGCGCCAGCAGCTTGGAATTTTCGGGACGACACTTCGACAATGAGCAGTTCTTC.